What follows is one TCR beta chain and its context. CDR3 size: 14 residues. Unmatched junction bases numbered 6, after V lost 6 bases and J lost 4 bases. The germline V gene has CDR1 MNHEY and CDR2 SVGAGI. Followed over time, Seattle patients had been enrolled while infection was active. TCRdb's table, derived via immunoSEQ multiplex PCR, lists solely in-frame clones and lacks some. The table has around 190,000 clones, 70% to 80% seen once; the top ten hold 5.5% to 7%. This sample was included in a study of blood T cell repertoires in COVID-19. As for the study in general: PBMCs, B-cell-depleted T cells, or T cells provided the cDNA or gDNA that made up the material.

The TCR originated in a woman aged 40 to 55 with COVID-19, enrolled during active disease. Input material: peripheral blood. The chain couples TRBV6-5 to TRBJ1-5; 7 bases match TRBD1. Here the CDR3 DNA reads TGTGCCAGCAGAATCAGGACAGGTAATCAGCCCCAGCATTTT. Its protein product is CASRIRTGNQPQHF.